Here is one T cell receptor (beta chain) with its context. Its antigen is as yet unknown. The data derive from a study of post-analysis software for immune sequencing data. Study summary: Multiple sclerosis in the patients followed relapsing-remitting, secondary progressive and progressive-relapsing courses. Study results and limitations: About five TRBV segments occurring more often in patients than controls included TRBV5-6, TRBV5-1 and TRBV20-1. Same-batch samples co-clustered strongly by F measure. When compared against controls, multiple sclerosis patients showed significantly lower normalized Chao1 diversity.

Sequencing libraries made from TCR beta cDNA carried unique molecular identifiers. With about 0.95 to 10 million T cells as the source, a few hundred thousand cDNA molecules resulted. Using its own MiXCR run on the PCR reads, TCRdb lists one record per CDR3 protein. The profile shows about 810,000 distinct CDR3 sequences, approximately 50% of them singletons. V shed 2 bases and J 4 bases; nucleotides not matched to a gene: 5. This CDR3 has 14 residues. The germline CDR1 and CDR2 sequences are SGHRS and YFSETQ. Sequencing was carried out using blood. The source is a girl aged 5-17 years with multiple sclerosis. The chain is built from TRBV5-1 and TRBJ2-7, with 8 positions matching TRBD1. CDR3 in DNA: TGCGCCAGCAGCTTTCAGGGGGCGCGATACGAGCAGTACTTC. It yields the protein CASSFQGARYEQYF.